Listed here is a single T cell receptor beta chain. TCRdb's table, derived via immunoSEQ multiplex PCR, lists solely in-frame clones and lacks some. The sample shows more than 75,000 clones, 85% to 95% of them seen only once. The entry originates in a study of technical replicates of blood from a few donors. The V gene's germline CDR1 is MNHNS and CDR2 SASEGT. The CDR3 length is 12 residues. This sequence originates from a human donor in good health. V gene TRBV6-1 combines with J gene TRBJ2-7, with 9 bases that match TRBD1. Source material: T cells isolated from PBMCs. CDR3 nucleotides: TGTTCGGAGGGACAGGGTGGGAACGAGCAGTACTTC. Its translation: CSEGQGGNEQYF.